This note documents a single T cell receptor beta chain sequence. The sample belongs to a study of blood T cell repertoires in COVID-19. Study-wide background: COVID-19 samples, acute and convalescent, were from the United States, Italy and Spain.

Produced via immunoSEQ multiplex PCR; TCRdb's table is partial and in-frame only. Here the sample spans some 100,000 clones, just over 85% being singletons. The CDR3 sequence is 17 residues long. The germline gives CDR1 KGHSH, CDR2 LQKENI. After removal of 1 base from V and 1 base from J, the junction contained 4 bases not matched to a gene. The chain uses TRBV18 and TRBJ2-3, with 11 bases identical to TRBD2. Material: peripheral blood. The TCR comes from a woman in her 70s with acute or convalescent COVID-19. DNA for the CDR3: TGTGCCAGCTCACCACGCAAACTAGCGGGAGGCACAGATACGCAGTATTTT. This gives the protein CASSPRKLAGGTDTQYF.